The 7 T cell receptor beta chains given below trace back to one sample, sequenced in a study of T cell responses to AZD1222 COVID-19 vaccine. Clones were sequenced by immunoSEQ multiplex PCR, and TCRdb holds only the in-frame ones, with some missing. The sample consists of about 160,000 clones, 92% of them appearing once. The source was peripheral blood, collected 28 days after the second AZD1222 dose. All receptors derive from an adult who received the AZD1222 COVID-19 vaccine.

CDR3 loop: CASSLDSSNNQPQHF. Written as DNA, the CDR3 is TGCGCCAGCAGCTTGGACAGCTCGAACAATCAGCCCCAGCATTTT. The V and J genes are TRBV5-1 and TRBJ1-5; D call uncertain. V lost 0 bases, J lost 3 bases, and 10 bases lay in between. The CDR3 has 15 residues. Germline V gene data show CDR1 as SGHRS and CDR2 as YFSETQ.

The chain is built from TRBV5-1 and TRBJ2-1, with D hard to call. The CDR3 has 13 residues. V shed 2 bases and J shed 5 bases, with 8 bases lying between them. CDR1 is SGHRS, CDR2 YFSETQ, per germline. The CDR3 loop reads CASSFWGDNEQFF. The CDR3 DNA follows: TGCGCCAGCAGCTTTTGGGGTGACAATGAGCAGTTCTTC.

The V gene is TRBV7-2, the J gene TRBJ2-3; the D gene could be TRBD1 or TRBD2 (5 bases each). Trimming removed 3 bases from V and 0 bases from J, with 10 bases in between. Germline loops: CDR1 SGHTA, CDR2 FQGNSA. This CDR3 has 15 amino acids. In nucleotides, the CDR3 is TGTGCCAGCAGCTTCGACCGGGACAGCACAGATACGCAGTATTTT. Translated, it gives CASSFDRDSTDTQYF.

The V call is TRBV2, the J call TRBJ2-2; no clear D gene. CDR1 and CDR2 (germline): SNHLY, FYNNEI. The CDR3 is made up of 13 amino acids. The V end lost 10 bases, the J end lost 6 bases, and 15 bases lay between the germline ends. The DNA for the CDR3 is TGTGCCAATCGGGTGGTCCCGTCCGGGGAGCTGTTTTTT. Translated, it gives CANRVVPSGELFF. The variable domain in full, with the rest retrieved from reference TRBV2 and TRBJ2-2, is EPEVTQTPSHQVTQMGQEVILRCVPISNHLYFYWYRQILGQKVEFLVSFYNNEISEKSEIFDDQFSVERPDGSNFTLKIRSTKLEDSAMYFCANRVVPSGELFFGEGSRLTVL.

The chain employs TRBV28 and TRBJ1-6; D remains unclear. The V and J ends lost 5 bases and 6 bases respectively, with 17 bases between them. The CDR3 totals 16 residues. Germline V gene sequence: CDR1 MDHEN, CDR2 SYDVKM. CDR3 residues: CASSQPGYRTNSPLHF. The CDR3 nucleotides are TGTGCCAGCAGTCAACCCGGTTACAGAACTAATTCACCCCTCCACTTT.

This clone was picked up one time. The genes are TRBV5-1 and TRBJ1-1, with 10 bases lining up with TRBD1. The germline V gene has CDR1 SGHRS and CDR2 YFSETQ. Trimming took 1 base from V and 1 from J; bases not matched to a gene: 13. CDR3 length equals 19 residues. The CDR3 DNA reads TGCGCCAGCAGCTTGATCCCGCCGGGACAGGGGAACCAGAACACTGAAGCTTTCTTT. Translated, it gives CASSLIPPGQGNQNTEAFF.

V and J are TRBV6-2 or TRBV6-3 and TRBJ2-5; weak D call: TRBD2 (5 bases). There are 16 residues in the CDR3. Trimming took off 5 bases at V and 5 bases at J, with 21 bases between the two ends. The germline V gene has CDR1 MNHEY and CDR2 SVGEGT. The CDR3 DNA is TGTGCCAGCAGTCATCGCCTCGGACGGGGTTCCGAGACCCAGTACTTC. As protein: CASSHRLGRGSETQYF.